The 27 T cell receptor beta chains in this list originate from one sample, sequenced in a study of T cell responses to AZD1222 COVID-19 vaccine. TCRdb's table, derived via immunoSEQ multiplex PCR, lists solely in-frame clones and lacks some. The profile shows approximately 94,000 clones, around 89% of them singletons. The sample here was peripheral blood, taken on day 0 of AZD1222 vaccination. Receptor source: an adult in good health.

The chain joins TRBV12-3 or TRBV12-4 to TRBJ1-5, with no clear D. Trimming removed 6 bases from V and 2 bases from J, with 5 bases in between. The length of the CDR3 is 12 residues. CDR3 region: CASSLRNQPQHF. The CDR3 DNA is TGTGCCAGCAGCCTACGCAATCAGCCCCAGCATTTT.

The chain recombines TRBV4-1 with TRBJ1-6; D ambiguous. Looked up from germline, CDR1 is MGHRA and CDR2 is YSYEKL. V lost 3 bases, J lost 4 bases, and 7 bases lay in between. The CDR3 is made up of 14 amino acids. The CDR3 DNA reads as TGCGCCAGCAGCCAGAGACTTTATAATTCACCCCTCCACTTT. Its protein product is CASSQRLYNSPLHF.

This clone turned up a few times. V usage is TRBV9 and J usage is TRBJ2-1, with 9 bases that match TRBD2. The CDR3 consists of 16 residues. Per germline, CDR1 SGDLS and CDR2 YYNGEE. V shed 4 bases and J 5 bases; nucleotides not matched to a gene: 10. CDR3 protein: CASSSRTSETHNEQFF. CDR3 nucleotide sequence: TGTGCCAGCAGCTCGAGGACTAGCGAGACCCACAATGAGCAGTTCTTC.

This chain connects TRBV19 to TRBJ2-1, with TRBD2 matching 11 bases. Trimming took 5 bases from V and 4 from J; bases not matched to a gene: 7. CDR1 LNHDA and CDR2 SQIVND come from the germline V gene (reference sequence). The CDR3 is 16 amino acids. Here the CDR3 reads CASSLRGTSGYNEQFF. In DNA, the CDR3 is TGTGCCAGTAGTCTTAGGGGGACTAGCGGTTACAATGAGCAGTTCTTC. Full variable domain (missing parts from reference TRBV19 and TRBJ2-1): DGGITQSPKYLFRKEGQNVTLSCEQNLNHDAMYWYRQDPGQGLRLIYYSQIVNDFQKGDIAEGYSVSREKKESFPLTVTSAQKNPTAFYLCASSLRGTSGYNEQFFGPGTRLTVL.

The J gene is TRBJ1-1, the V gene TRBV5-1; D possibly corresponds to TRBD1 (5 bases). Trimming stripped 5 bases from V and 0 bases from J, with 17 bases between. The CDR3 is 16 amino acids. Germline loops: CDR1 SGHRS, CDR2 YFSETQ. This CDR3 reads CASRAAGPTLNTEAFF. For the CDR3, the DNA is TGCGCCAGCAGAGCCGCGGGGCCCACTTTGAACACTGAAGCTTTCTTT.

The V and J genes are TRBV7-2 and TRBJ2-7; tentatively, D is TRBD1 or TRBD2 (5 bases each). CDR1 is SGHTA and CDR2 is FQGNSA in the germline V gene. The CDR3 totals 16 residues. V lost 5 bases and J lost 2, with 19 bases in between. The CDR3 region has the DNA TGTGCCAGCAGCACAAGATCAGAGGGGATAACCTACGAGCAGTACTTC. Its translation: CASSTRSEGITYEQYF.

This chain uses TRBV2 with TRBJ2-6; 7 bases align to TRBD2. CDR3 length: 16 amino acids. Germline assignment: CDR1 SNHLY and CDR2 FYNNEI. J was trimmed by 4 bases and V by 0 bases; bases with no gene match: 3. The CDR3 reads CASSEARAGGANVLTF. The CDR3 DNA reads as TGTGCCAGCAGTGAAGCAAGAGCGGGAGGGGCCAACGTCCTGACTTTC.

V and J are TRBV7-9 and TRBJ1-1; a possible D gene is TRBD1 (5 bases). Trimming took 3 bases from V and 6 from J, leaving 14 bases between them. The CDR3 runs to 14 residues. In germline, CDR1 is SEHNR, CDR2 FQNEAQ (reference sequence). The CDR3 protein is CASSFIDSAPEAFF. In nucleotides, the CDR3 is TGTGCCAGCAGCTTCATCGACAGTGCCCCTGAAGCTTTCTTT.

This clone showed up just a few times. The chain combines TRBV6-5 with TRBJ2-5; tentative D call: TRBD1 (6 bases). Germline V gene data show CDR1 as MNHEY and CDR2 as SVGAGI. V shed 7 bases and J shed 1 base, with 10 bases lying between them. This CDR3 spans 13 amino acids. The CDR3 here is CASIRDTQETQYF. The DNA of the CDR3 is TGTGCCAGCATACGGGACACCCAAGAGACCCAGTACTTC.

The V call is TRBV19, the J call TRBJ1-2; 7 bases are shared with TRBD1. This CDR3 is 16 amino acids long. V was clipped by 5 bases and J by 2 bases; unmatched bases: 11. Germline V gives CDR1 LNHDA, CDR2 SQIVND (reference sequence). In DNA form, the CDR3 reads TGTGCCAGTAGTCTCCTTCCTGGACAGGCCAACTATGGCTACACCTTC. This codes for CASSLLPGQANYGYTF.

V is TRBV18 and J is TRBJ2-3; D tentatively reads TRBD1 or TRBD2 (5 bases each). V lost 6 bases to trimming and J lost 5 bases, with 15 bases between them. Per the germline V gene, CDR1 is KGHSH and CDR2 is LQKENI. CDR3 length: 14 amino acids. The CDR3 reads CASSQGGGRDTQYF. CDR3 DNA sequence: TGTGCCAGCTCCCAGGGCGGAGGTCGAGATACGCAGTATTTT.

The CDR3: CASSSGSGTDTQYF. Here the CDR3 DNA reads TGTGCCAGCAGCTCGGGGTCAGGTACAGATACGCAGTATTTT. The chain combines TRBV7-2 with TRBJ2-3, with D possibly being TRBD2 (5 bases). CDR1 is SGHTA and CDR2 is FQGNSA in the germline V gene. V was clipped by 4 bases and J by 3 bases, with 11 bases between them. This CDR3 comprises 14 residues. Based on the CDR3 plus reference TRBV7-2 and TRBJ2-3, the full variable domain is GAGVSQSPSNKVTEKGKDVELRCDPISGHTALYWYRQSLGQGLEFLIYFQGNSAPDKSGLPSDRFSAERTGGSVSTLTIQRTQQEDSAVYLCASSSGSGTDTQYFGPGTRLTVL.

The CDR3 loop is CASSIQAGEGTEAFF. DNA of the CDR3: TGTGCCAGTAGTATCCAAGCAGGGGAGGGCACTGAAGCTTTCTTT. The rearrangement joins TRBV19 to TRBJ1-1; tentatively, D is TRBD1 (6 bases). There are 15 residues in the CDR3. V was pared by 3 bases and J by 4 bases, with 15 bases between. Germline assignment: CDR1 LNHDA and CDR2 SQIVND (reference sequence).

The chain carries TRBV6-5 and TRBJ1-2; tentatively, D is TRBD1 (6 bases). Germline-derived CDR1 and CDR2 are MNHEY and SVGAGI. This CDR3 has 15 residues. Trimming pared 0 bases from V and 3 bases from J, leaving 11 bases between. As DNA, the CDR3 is TGTGCCAGCAGTTACTCGGGGGCGGGGGACTATGGCTACACCTTC. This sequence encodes CASSYSGAGDYGYTF.

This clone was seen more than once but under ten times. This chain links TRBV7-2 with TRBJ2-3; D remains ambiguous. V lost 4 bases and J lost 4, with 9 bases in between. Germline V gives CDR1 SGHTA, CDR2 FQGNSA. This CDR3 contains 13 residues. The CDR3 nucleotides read TGTGCCAGCAGCTGGGTCAAGGCAGATACGCAGTATTTT. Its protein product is CASSWVKADTQYF.

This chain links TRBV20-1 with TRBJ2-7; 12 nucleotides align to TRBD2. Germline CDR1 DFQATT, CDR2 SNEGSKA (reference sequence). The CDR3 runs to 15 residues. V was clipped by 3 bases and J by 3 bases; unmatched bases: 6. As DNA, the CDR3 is TGCAGTGCTAGTCCCCGACTAGCGGGGGACTACGAGCAGTACTTC. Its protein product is CSASPRLAGDYEQYF.

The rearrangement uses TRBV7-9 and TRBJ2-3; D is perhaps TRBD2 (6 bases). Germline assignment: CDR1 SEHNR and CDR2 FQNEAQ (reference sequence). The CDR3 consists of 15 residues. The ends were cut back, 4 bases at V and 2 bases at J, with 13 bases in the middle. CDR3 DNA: TGTGCCAGCAGCTCACCCGGGAGTCTCACAGATACGCAGTATTTT. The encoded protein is CASSSPGSLTDTQYF.

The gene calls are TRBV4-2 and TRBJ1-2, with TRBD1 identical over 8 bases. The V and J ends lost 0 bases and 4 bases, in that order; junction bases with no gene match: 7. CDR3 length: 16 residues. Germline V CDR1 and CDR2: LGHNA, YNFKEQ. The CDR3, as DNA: TGTGCCAGCAGCCAAGAAGGACAGGGCCTAATCTATGGCTACACCTTC. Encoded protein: CASSQEGQGLIYGYTF.

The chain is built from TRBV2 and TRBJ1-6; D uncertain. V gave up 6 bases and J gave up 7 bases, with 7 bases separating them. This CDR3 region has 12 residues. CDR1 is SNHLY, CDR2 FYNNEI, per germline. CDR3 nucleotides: TGTGCCAGCAGACGGCTGAATTCACCCCTCCACTTT. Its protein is CASRRLNSPLHF.

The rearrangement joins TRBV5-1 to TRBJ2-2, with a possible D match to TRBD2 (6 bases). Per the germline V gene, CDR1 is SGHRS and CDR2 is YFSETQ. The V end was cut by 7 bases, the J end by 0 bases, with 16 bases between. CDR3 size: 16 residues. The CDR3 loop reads CASLSGGTANTGELFF. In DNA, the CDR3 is TGCGCCAGCCTATCTGGGGGGACGGCGAACACCGGGGAGCTGTTTTTT. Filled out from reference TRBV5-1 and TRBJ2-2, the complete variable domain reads KAGVTQTPRYLIKTRGQQVTLSCSPISGHRSVSWYQQTPGQGLQFLFEYFSETQRNKGNFPGRFSGRQFSNSRSEMNVSTLELGDSALYLCASLSGGTANTGELFFGEGSRLTVL.

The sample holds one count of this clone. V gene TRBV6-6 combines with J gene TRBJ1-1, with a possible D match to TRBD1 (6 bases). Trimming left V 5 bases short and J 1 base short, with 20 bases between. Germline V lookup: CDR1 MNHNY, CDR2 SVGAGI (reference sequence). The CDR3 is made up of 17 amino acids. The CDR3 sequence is CASSLENREIPNTEAFF. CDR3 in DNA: TGTGCCAGCAGTCTCGAGAACAGGGAGATACCGAACACTGAAGCTTTCTTT.

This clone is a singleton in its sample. The CDR3 protein is CASSQDIGASSYNEQFF. The DNA for the CDR3 is TGCGCCAGCAGCCAAGATATTGGCGCTTCGTCCTACAATGAGCAGTTCTTC. The V call is TRBV4-3, the J call TRBJ2-1; D uncertain. Germline lookup yields CDR1 LGHNA and CDR2 YSLEER. The CDR3 spans 17 residues. Deletions cut 0 bases from V and 1 base from J, with 13 bases between.

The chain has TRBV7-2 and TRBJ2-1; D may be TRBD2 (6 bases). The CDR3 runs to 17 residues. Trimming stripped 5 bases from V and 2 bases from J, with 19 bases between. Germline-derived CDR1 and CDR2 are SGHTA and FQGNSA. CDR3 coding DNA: TGTGCCAGCAGCCCTCCGGGGGTGGGGGGACCCTACAATGAGCAGTTCTTC. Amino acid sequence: CASSPPGVGGPYNEQFF. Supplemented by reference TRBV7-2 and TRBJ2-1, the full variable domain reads GAGVSQSPSNKVTEKGKDVELRCDPISGHTALYWYRQSLGQGLEFLIYFQGNSAPDKSGLPSDRFSAERTGGSVSTLTIQRTQQEDSAVYLCASSPPGVGGPYNEQFFGPGTRLTVL.

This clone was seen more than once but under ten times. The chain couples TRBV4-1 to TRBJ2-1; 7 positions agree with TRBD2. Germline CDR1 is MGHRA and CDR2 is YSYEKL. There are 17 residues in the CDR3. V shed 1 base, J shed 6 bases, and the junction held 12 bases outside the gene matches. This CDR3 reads CASSQVGHREGRNEQFF. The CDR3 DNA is TGCGCCAGCAGCCAAGTCGGACATAGGGAGGGCCGCAATGAGCAGTTCTTC.

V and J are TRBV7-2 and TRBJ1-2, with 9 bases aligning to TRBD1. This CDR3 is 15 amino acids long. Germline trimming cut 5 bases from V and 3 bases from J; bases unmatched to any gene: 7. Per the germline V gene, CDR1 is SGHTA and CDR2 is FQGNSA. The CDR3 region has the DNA TGTGCCAGCAGCGCCTGGACAGGGGTTGACTATGGCTACACCTTC. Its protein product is CASSAWTGVDYGYTF. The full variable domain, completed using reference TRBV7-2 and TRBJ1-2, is GAGVSQSPSNKVTEKGKDVELRCDPISGHTALYWYRQSLGQGLEFLIYFQGNSAPDKSGLPSDRFSAERTGGSVSTLTIQRTQQEDSAVYLCASSAWTGVDYGYTFGSGTRLTVV.

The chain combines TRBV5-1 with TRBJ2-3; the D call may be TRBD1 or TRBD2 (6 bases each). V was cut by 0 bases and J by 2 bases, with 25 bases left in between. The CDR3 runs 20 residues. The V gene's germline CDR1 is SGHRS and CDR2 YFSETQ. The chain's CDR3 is CASSLVGSTFGGPVTDTQYF. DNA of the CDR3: TGCGCCAGCAGCTTGGTAGGCTCTACGTTCGGGGGCCCCGTCACAGATACGCAGTATTTT. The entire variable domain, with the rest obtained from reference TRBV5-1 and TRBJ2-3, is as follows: KAGVTQTPRYLIKTRGQQVTLSCSPISGHRSVSWYQQTPGQGLQFLFEYFSETQRNKGNFPGRFSGRQFSNSRSEMNVSTLELGDSALYLCASSLVGSTFGGPVTDTQYFGPGTRLTVL.

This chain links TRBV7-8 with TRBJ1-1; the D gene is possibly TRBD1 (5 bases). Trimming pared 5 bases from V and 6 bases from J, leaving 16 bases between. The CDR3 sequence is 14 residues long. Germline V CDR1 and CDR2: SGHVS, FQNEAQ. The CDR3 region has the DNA TGTGCCAGCAGCCCCTCGGGGGGACGCGCTGAAGCTTTCTTT. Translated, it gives CASSPSGGRAEAFF.